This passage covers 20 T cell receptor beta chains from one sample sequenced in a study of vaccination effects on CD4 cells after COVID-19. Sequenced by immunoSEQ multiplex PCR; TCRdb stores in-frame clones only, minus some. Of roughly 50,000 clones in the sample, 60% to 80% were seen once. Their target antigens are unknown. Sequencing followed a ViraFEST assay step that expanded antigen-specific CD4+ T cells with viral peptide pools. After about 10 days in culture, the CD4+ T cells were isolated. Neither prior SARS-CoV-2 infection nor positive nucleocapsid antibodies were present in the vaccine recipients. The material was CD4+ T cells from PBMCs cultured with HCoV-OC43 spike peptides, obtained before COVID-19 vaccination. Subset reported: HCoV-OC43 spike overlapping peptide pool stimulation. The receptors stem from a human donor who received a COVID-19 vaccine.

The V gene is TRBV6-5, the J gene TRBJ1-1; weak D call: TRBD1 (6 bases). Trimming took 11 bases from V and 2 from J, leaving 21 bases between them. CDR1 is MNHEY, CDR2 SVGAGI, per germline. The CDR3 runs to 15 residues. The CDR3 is CAALGGGMVNTEAFF. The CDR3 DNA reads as TGTGCCGCCTTAGGAGGGGGAATGGTAAACACTGAAGCTTTCTTT.

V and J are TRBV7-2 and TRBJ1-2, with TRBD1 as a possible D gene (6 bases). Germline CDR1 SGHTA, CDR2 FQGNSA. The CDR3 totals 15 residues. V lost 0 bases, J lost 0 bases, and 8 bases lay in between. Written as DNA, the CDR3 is TGTGCCAGCAGCTTAGCGTGGGACACTAACTATGGCTACACCTTC. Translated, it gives CASSLAWDTNYGYTF.

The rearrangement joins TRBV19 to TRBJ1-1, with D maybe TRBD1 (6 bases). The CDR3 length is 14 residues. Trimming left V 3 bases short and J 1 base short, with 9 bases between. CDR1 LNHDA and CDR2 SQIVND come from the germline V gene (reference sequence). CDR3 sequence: CASSITTGNTEAFF. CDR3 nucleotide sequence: TGTGCCAGTAGTATTACGACAGGGAACACTGAAGCTTTCTTT.

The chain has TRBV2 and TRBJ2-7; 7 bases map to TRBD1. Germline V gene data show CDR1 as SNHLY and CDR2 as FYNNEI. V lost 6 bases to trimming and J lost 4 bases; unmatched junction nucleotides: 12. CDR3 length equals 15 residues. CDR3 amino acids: CASREQGPPLYEQYV. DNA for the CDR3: TGTGCCAGCAGGGAACAGGGGCCCCCCCTTTACGAGCAGTACGTC.

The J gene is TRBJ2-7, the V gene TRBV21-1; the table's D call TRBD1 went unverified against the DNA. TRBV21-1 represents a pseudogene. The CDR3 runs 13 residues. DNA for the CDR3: TGTGCCAGCAGCCTTGGACAGGGCAACGAGCAGTACGTC. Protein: CASSLGQGNEQYV.

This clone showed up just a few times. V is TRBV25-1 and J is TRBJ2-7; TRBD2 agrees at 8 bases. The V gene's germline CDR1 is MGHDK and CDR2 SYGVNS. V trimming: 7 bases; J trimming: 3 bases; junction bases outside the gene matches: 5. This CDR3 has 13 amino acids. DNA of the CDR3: TGTGCCAGCACCACGGGGGGGATCTACGAGCAGTACGTC. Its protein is CASTTGGIYEQYV.

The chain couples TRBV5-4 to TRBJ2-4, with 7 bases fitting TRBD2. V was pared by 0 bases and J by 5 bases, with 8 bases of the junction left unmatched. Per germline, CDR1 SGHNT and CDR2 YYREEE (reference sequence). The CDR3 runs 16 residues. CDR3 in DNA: TGTGCCAGCAGCTTGGCCCTCTGGGGGGGACAAAACATTCAGTACTTC. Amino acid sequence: CASSLALWGGQNIQYF.

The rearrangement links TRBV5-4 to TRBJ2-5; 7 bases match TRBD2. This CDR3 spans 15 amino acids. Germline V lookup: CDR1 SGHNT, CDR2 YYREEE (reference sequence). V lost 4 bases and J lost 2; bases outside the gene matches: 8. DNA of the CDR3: TGTGCCAGCAGCGTGGGAGGGACTACACAAGAGACCCAGTACTTC. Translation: CASSVGGTTQETQYF.

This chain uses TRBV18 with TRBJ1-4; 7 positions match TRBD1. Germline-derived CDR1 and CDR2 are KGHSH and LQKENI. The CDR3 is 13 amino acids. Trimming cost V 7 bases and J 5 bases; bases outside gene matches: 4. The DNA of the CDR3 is TGTGCCAGCTGCGGACAGGTGAATGAAAAACTGTTTTTT. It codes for CASCGQVNEKLFF.

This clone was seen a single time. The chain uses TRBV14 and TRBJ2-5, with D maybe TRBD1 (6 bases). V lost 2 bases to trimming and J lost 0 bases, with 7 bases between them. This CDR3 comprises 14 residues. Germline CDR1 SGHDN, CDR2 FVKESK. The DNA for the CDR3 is TGTGCCAGCAGCCAAACAGGGTACCAAGAGACCCAGTACTTC. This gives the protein CASSQTGYQETQYF.

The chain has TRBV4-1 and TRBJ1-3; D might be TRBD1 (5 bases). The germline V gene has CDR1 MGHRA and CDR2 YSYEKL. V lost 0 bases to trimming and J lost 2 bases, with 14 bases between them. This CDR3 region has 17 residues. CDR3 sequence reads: CASSQDGTRITGNTIYF. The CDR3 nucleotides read TGCGCCAGCAGCCAAGACGGGACCAGGATTACTGGAAACACCATATATTTT.

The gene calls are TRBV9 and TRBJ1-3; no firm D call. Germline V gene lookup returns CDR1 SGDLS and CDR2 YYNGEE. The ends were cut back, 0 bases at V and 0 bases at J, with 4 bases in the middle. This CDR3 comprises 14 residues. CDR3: CASSVEDSGNTIYF. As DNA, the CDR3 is TGTGCCAGCAGCGTAGAAGACTCTGGAAACACCATATATTTT.

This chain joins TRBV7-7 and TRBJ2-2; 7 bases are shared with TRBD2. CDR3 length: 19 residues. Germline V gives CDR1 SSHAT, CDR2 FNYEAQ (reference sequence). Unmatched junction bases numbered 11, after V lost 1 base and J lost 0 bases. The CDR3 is CASSLDFQDGRSNTGELFF. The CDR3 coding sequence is TGTGCCAGCAGCTTAGATTTCCAGGACGGGAGGTCGAACACCGGGGAGCTGTTTTTT.

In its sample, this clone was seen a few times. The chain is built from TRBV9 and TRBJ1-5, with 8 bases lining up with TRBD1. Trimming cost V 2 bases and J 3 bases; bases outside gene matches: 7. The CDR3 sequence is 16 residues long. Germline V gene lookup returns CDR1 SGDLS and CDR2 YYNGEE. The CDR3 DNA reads TGTGCCAGCAGCGTCGGGACAGGAGCCCTCAATCAGCCCCAGCATTTT. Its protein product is CASSVGTGALNQPQHF.

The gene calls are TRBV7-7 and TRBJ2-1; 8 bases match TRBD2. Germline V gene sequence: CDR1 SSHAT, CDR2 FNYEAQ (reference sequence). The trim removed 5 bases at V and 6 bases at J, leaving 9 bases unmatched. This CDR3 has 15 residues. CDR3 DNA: TGTGCCAGCAGCCCTAACCGAGGGACTAGCAATGAGCAGTTCTTC. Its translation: CASSPNRGTSNEQFF.

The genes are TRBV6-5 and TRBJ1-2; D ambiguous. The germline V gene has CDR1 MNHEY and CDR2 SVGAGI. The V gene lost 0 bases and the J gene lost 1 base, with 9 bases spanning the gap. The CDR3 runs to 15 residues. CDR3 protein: CASSYSGRVNYGYTF. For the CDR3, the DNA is TGTGCCAGCAGTTACTCCGGCAGAGTTAACTATGGCTACACCTTC.

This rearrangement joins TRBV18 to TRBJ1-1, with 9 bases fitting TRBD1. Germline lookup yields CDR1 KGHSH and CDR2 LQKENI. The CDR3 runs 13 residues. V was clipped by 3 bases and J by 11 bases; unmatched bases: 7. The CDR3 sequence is CASSPGTGSVAFF. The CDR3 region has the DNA TGTGCCAGCTCACCGGGGACAGGGTCTGTGGCTTTCTTT.

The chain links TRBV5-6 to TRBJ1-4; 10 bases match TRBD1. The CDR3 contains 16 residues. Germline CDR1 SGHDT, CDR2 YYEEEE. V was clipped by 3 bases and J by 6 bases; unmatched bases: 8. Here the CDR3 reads CASSSFPGQGYEKLFF. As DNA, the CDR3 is TGTGCCAGCAGCTCTTTTCCGGGACAGGGGTATGAAAAACTGTTTTTT.

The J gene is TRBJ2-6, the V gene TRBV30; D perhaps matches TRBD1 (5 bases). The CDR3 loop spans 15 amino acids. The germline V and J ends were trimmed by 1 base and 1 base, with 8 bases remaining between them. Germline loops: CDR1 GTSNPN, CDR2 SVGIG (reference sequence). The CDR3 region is CAWSAGLSGANVLTF. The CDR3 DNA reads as TGTGCCTGGAGTGCAGGGCTATCTGGGGCCAACGTCCTGACTTTC.

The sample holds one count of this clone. CDR3 nucleotides: TGTGCCACCAGTGATCCGATTTTGACAGGGGGAAGTGTCTCGAACACCGGGGAGCTGTTTTTT. Residues: CATSDPILTGGSVSNTGELFF. The rearrangement links TRBV24-1 to TRBJ2-2, with 9 nucleotides matching TRBD1. Germline lookup yields CDR1 KGHDR and CDR2 SFDVKD. V was clipped by 3 bases and J by 0 bases; unmatched bases: 16. This CDR3 has 21 residues.